This T cell receptor beta chain is from a study of T cell responses to AZD1222 COVID-19 vaccine. Some clones are missing from TCRdb's copy, which holds only in-frame ones; the method was immunoSEQ multiplex PCR. The sample lists roughly 100,000 clones; around 94% were seen once. Germline loops: CDR1 ENHRY, CDR2 SYGVKD. J lost 3 bases, V lost 9 bases, and 2 bases had no gene match. CDR3 size: 13 residues. This TCR was sampled from an adult in good health. This chain joins TRBV10-3 and TRBJ2-1; 10 nucleotides agree with TRBD2. The sequences come from peripheral blood, collected on day 0 of AZD1222 vaccination. The CDR3 region has the DNA TGTGCCATAAGGACTAGCGGCTACAATGAGCAGTTCTTC. It yields the protein CAIRTSGYNEQFF.